A selection of T cell receptor beta chains follows, all from one sample in a study of blood T cell repertoires in COVID-19. Here immunoSEQ multiplex PCR was the method, and the copy in TCRdb shows in-frame clones only, minus some. The sample has approximately 140,000 clones; around 87% are singletons. The sample was peripheral blood. The receptors come from a woman between 35 and 50 years old with acute or convalescent COVID-19. The CDR3 runs from the conserved cysteine through the conserved F or W. The D gene is left open where the match is weak. Size is omitted from some rows. Given values are once, few, many or a class for expanded clones.

J gene | clone size | V gene | D gene | CDR3 DNA | CDR3 protein
TRBJ2-3 | - | TRBV10-3 | TRBD2 | TGTGCCATCAGGGGGAGCGGGGTTAGCACAGATACGCAGTATTTT | CAIRGSGVSTDTQYF
TRBJ1-4 | - | TRBV5-5 | TRBD1 | TGTGCCAGCATCCAACTCCAGGGGGCACCCGAAAAACTGTTTTTT | CASIQLQGAPEKLFF
TRBJ2-5 | once | TRBV5-1 | - | TGCGCCAGCAGCTTTGGGGGGGCCAGAGAGACCCAGTACTTC | CASSFGGARETQYF
TRBJ1-6 | - | TRBV6-5 | - | TGTGCCAGCAGTATAAGCGATAATTCACCCCTCCACTTT | CASSISDNSPLHF
TRBJ1-1 | - | TRBV7-9 | - | TGTGCCAGCAGCCTGACTCCAATTGAAGCTTTCTTT | CASSLTPIEAFF
TRBJ1-1 | - | TRBV29-1 | TRBD1 | TGCAGCGTCGACTCCCGACAGGGGGCGAGACGGAACACTGAAGCTTTCTTT | CSVDSRQGARRNTEAFF
TRBJ1-1 | - | TRBV7-2 | - | TGTGCCAGCAGCTTAGGGCCAGCGGGGCTGAACACTGAAGCTTTCTTT | CASSLGPAGLNTEAFF
TRBJ2-5 | few | TRBV11-2 | TRBD2 | TGTGCCAGCAGCTTAGCGGGGGGAGAGACCCAGTACTTC | CASSLAGGETQYF
TRBJ2-7 | once | TRBV4-3 | TRBD2 | TGCGCCAGCAGCCAAGGGACTAGCGCCTACGAGCAGTACTTC | CASSQGTSAYEQYF
TRBJ2-1 | - | TRBV28 | TRBD2 | TGTGCCAGCAGTTTAGTGGGATTGGGACTAGCGCCTTCCTACAATGAGCAGTTCTTC | CASSLVGLGLAPSYNEQFF
TRBJ1-5 | - | TRBV20-1 | - | TGCAGTGCTAGTCCGGGTTGGGATCAGCCCCAGCATTTT | CSASPGWDQPQHF
TRBJ2-1 | few | TRBV4-1 | TRBD2 | TGCGCCAGCAGCCACGGACTAGCGGGAGTGCTCTACAATGAGCAGTTCTTC | CASSHGLAGVLYNEQFF
TRBJ2-1 | - | TRBV7-3 | - | TGTGCCAGCAGCTTATCGAGTCACCCCTCCTACAATGAGCAGTTCTTC | CASSLSSHPSYNEQFF
TRBJ2-4 | - | TRBV6-6 | TRBD1 | TGTGCCAGCAGTTACCCGACAGGGAACAAAAACATTCAGTACTTC | CASSYPTGNKNIQYF
TRBJ2-2 | - | TRBV28 | - | TGTGCCAGCAACCCGTTCGGCAGGGGTGGAACCGGGGAGCTGTTTTTT | CASNPFGRGGTGELFF
TRBJ2-3 | - | TRBV5-1 | TRBD2 | TGCGCCAGCAGCTCGACTAGCGGGAGGACAGATACGCAGTATTTT | CASSSTSGRTDTQYF
TRBJ1-1 | - | TRBV18 | - | TGTGCCAGCTCACCGACACGCGGGGAGGGGACTGAAGCTTTCTTT | CASSPTRGEGTEAFF
TRBJ1-6 | - | TRBV5-1 | TRBD1 | TGCGCCAGCAGCTTGACAGGACAGGTTCGGAATTCACCCCTCCACTTT | CASSLTGQVRNSPLHF
TRBJ1-1 | - | TRBV5-1 | - | TGCGCCAGCAGCTTGGTAAACACTGAAGCTTTCTTT | CASSLVNTEAFF
TRBJ2-1 | - | TRBV3-1/TRBV3-2 | TRBD2 | TGTGCCAGCAGCCAAGAAAGAGCGGGGGGGCAGTTCTTC | CASSQERAGGQFF
TRBJ2-2 | - | TRBV20-1 | - | TGCAGTGCTAGGATGACAGGGGAGCTGTTTTTT | CSARMTGELFF
TRBJ2-7 | - | TRBV4-1 | TRBD1 | TGCGCCAGCAGCCCAGGGACAGGGGAGGCCTACGAGCAGTACTTC | CASSPGTGEAYEQYF
TRBJ2-7 | - | TRBV7-9 | - | TGTGCCAGCAGCTCCACAGGAGGGCCCAACTACGAGCAGTACTTC | CASSSTGGPNYEQYF
TRBJ1-3 | - | TRBV18 | - | TGTGCCAGCTCACCGGAGCGGGTGGGCTCTGGAAACACCATATATTTT | CASSPERVGSGNTIYF
TRBJ1-2 | - | TRBV9 | - | TGTGCCAGCAGTCGGCGGGGGGCCTATGGCTACACCTTC | CASSRRGAYGYTF
TRBJ2-7 | - | TRBV23-1 | TRBD1 | TGCGCCAGCAACCGGACAGGCTGGATCTACGAGCAGTACTTC | CASNRTGWIYEQYF
TRBJ2-1 | - | TRBV2 | TRBD2 | TGTGCCAGCCCAACGGGGGGCAATGAGCAGTTCTTC | CASPTGGNEQFF
TRBJ2-5 | - | TRBV6-5 | TRBD2 | TGTGCCAGCAGCCGACTAGCGGGGGGGAAAGAGACCCAGTACTTC | CASSRLAGGKETQYF
TRBJ1-2 | - | TRBV6-5 | TRBD1 | TGTGCCAGCAGTTACCAGACAGGGGGCGGCTACACCTTC | CASSYQTGGGYTF
TRBJ1-6 | - | TRBV4-2 | TRBD1 | TGTGCCAGCAGCCAAGGTTTCCGACAGGGGTCTAATTCACCCCTCCACTTT | CASSQGFRQGSNSPLHF
TRBJ2-2 | - | TRBV28 | - | TGTGCCAGCATTCACAGTTCTACCGGGGAGCTGTTTTTT | CASIHSSTGELFF
TRBJ2-7 | - | TRBV2 | TRBD1 | TGTGCCAGCAGTGAAGGGACAGGGAACCCCTACGAGCAGTACTTC | CASSEGTGNPYEQYF
TRBJ1-1 | once | TRBV2 | TRBD1 | TGTGCCGGAGAGCAGGGGGAAGGGACTGAAGCTTTCTTT | CAGEQGEGTEAFF
TRBJ2-5 | - | TRBV15 | TRBD2 | TGTGCCACCAGCAGAGGTGGTAGCGGGGGGATCGGGGAGACCCAGTACTTC | CATSRGGSGGIGETQYF
TRBJ1-2 | - | TRBV7-3 | - | TGTGCCAGCAGCCCAAATAATATTATTCGGGGCTACACCTTC | CASSPNNIIRGYTF
TRBJ2-3 | - | TRBV7-2 | TRBD1 | TGTGCCAGCAGCTTGACAGGGGGGCCAGATACGCAGTATTTT | CASSLTGGPDTQYF
TRBJ1-5 | - | TRBV7-9 | - | TGTGCCAGCAGCTTACAGGGCAGTCCGCAGCCCCAGCATTTT | CASSLQGSPQPQHF
TRBJ1-2 | - | TRBV28 | - | TGTGCCAGCAGTTTTTGGGGCAGAATGAGTGGCTACACCTTC | CASSFWGRMSGYTF
TRBJ1-4 | - | TRBV19 | - | TGTGCCAGTAGGCACCACCGGGCAGGGGAAAATGAAAAACTGTTTTTT | CASRHHRAGENEKLFF
TRBJ2-7 | - | TRBV7-9 | TRBD2 | TGTGCCAGCAGCCCAGGGACTAGCCGAAACTCCTACGAGCAGTACTTC | CASSPGTSRNSYEQYF
TRBJ2-4 | - | TRBV27 | TRBD2 | TGTGCCAGCAGTTTATCGACGGGAGGGATTCAGTACTTC | CASSLSTGGIQYF
TRBJ2-7 | - | TRBV6-5 | - | TGTGCCAGCAGTAACTCGCTAGGAACCGGCCCCTACGAGCAGTACTTC | CASSNSLGTGPYEQYF
TRBJ2-1 | once | TRBV4-3 | TRBD2 | TGCGCCAGCAGCCAGGAAGGTAGCGGGAGCTACAATGAGCAGTTCTTC | CASSQEGSGSYNEQFF
TRBJ1-2 | - | TRBV7-8 | - | TGTGCCAGCAGCCCCCGAACCTACAACGGGAACTATGGCTACACCTTC | CASSPRTYNGNYGYTF
TRBJ1-5 | - | TRBV11-2 | - | TGTGCCAGCAGCTTAGAAAGGGGTGATGGTCAGCCCCAGCATTTT | CASSLERGDGQPQHF
TRBJ2-4 | - | TRBV5-1 | TRBD2 | TGCGCCAGCAGCTTGGTGTCTAGCGGGAGGGCCGTGGCCAAAAACATTCAGTACTTC | CASSLVSSGRAVAKNIQYF
TRBJ1-2 | - | TRBV9 | - | TGTGCCAGCAGCTCGGGACACCCCGTCGCCCTTGCGAATGGCTACACCTTC | CASSSGHPVALANGYTF
TRBJ2-1 | - | TRBV10-3 | TRBD1 | TGTGCCATCAGTGGAGGGACAGGGGGCTACAATGAGCAGTTCTTC | CAISGGTGGYNEQFF
TRBJ2-1 | - | TRBV7-3 | TRBD2 | TGTGCCAGCAGCTTACAAGCGGGGGGCTACAATGAGCAGTTCTTC | CASSLQAGGYNEQFF
TRBJ2-7 | - | TRBV15 | - | TGTGCCACCAGCAGAGTATTTCGGCAGGGCGGCCACGAGCAGTACTTC | CATSRVFRQGGHEQYF
TRBJ2-7 | - | TRBV7-2 | - | TGTGCCAGCAGCTTAACTGCCTACGAGCAGTACTTC | CASSLTAYEQYF
TRBJ1-3 | once | TRBV10-3 | - | TGTGCCATCACCTCGGGTCAGACTGGAAACACCATATATTTT | CAITSGQTGNTIYF
TRBJ1-4 | - | TRBV30 | TRBD1 | TGTGCCTGGAGACGGGACAGGGCCTCTGAAAAACTGTTTTTT | CAWRRDRASEKLFF
TRBJ1-2 | - | TRBV6-6 | - | TGTGCCAGCAATCACAGGTTTAACTATGGCTACACCTTC | CASNHRFNYGYTF
TRBJ1-6 | - | TRBV7-9 | - | TGTGCCAGCAGCTCCGACAGTTTCCCCTTCTCCTATAATTCACCCCTCCACTTT | CASSSDSFPFSYNSPLHF
TRBJ2-7 | - | TRBV7-6 | TRBD2 | TGTGCCAGCAGCTTCTCTAGCGGGATCTCCTACGAGCAGTACTTC | CASSFSSGISYEQYF
TRBJ2-1 | once | TRBV6-4 | - | TGTGCCAGCAGTGACTCAGGAGATCACAATGAGCAGTTCTTC | CASSDSGDHNEQFF